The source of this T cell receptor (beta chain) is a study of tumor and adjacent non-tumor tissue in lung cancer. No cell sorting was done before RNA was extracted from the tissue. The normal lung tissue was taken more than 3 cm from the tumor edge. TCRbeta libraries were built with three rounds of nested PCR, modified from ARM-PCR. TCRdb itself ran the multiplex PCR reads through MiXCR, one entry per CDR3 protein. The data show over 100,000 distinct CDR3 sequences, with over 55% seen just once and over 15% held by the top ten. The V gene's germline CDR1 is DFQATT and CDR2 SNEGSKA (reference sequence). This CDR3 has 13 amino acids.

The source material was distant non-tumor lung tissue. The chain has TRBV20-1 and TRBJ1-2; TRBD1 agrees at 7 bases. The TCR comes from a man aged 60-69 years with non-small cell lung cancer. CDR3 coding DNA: TGCAATGCCGATCCAGGGGGTGCGGGTGGCTACACCTTC. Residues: CNADPGGAGGYTF.